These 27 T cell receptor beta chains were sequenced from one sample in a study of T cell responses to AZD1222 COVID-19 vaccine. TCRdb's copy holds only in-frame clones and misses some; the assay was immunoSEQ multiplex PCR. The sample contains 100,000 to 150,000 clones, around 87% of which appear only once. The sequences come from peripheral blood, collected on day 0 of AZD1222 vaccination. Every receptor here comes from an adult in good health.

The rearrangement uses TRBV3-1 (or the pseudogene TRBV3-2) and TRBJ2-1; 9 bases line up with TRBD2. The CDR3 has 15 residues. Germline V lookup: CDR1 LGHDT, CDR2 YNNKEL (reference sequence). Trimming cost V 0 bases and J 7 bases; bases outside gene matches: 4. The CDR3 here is CASSQDSLAGNEQFF. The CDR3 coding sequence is TGTGCCAGCAGCCAAGACTCTCTAGCGGGGAATGAGCAGTTCTTC.

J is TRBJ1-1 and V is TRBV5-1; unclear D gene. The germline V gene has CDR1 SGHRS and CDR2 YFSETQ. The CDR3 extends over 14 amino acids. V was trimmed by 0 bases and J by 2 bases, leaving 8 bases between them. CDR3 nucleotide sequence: TGCGCCAGCAGCTTGGGGGCGGCTAACACTGAAGCTTTCTTT. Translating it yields CASSLGAANTEAFF.

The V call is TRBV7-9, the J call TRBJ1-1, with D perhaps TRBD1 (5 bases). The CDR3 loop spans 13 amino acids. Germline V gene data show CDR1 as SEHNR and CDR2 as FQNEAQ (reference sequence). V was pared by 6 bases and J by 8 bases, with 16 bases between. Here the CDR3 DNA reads TGTGCCAGCAGTCCCTCCCGGGACGGCGAAGCTTTCTTT. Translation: CASSPSRDGEAFF.

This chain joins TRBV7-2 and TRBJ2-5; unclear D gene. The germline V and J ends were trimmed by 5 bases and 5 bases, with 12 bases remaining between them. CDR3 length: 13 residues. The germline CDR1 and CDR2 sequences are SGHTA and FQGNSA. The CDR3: CASSRRIGETQYF. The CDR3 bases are TGTGCCAGCAGCAGACGAATAGGGGAGACCCAGTACTTC.

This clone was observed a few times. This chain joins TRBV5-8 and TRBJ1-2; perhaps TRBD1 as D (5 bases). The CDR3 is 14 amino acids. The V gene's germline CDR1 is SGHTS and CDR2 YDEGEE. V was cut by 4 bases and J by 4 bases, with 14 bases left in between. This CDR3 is CASSLVVGTYGYTF. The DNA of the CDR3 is TGTGCCAGCAGCCTGGTGGTAGGGACCTATGGCTACACCTTC.

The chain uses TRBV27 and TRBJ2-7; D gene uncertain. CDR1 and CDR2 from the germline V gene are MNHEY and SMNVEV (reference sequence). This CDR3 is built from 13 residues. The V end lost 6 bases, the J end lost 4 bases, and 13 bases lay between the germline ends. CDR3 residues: CASSMNTGYEQYF. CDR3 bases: TGTGCCAGCAGCATGAATACGGGTTACGAGCAGTACTTC.

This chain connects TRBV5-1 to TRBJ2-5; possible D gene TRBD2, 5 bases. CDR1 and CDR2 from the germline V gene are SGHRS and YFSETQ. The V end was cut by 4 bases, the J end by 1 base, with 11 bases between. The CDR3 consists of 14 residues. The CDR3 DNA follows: TGCGCCAGCAGCCCAGCGGCGGCCCAAGAGACCCAGTACTTC. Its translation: CASSPAAAQETQYF. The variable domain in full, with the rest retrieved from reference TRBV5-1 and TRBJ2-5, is KAGVTQTPRYLIKTRGQQVTLSCSPISGHRSVSWYQQTPGQGLQFLFEYFSETQRNKGNFPGRFSGRQFSNSRSEMNVSTLELGDSALYLCASSPAAAQETQYFGPGTRLLVL.

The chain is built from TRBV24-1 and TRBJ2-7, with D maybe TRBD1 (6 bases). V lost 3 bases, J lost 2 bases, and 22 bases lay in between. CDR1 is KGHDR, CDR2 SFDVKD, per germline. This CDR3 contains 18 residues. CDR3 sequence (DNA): TGTGCCACCAGTGATCCACTCAATCCGGCAGGGGTCCCCTACGAGCAGTACTTC. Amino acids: CATSDPLNPAGVPYEQYF.

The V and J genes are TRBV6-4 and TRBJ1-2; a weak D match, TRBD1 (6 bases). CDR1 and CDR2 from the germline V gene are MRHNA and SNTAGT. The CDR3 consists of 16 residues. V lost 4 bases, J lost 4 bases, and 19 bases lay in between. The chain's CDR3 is CASSVEQGDDSYGYTF. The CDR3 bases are TGTGCCAGCAGTGTAGAACAGGGAGATGATAGCTATGGCTACACCTTC.

The CDR3 DNA reads TGTGCCAGCAGCTTAGAGGGTATGGAACAAGAGACCCAGTACTTC. Residues: CASSLEGMEQETQYF. The chain is built from TRBV7-2 and TRBJ2-5, with D unclear. CDR3 length: 15 residues. The V end was cut by 1 base, the J end by 2 bases, with 11 bases between. Looked up from germline, CDR1 is SGHTA and CDR2 is FQGNSA.

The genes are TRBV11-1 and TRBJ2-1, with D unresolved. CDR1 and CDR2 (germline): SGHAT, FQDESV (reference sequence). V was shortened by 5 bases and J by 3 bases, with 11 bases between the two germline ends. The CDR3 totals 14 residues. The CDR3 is CASSKNGNYNEQFF. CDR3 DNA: TGTGCCAGCAGCAAAAACGGAAACTACAATGAGCAGTTCTTC.

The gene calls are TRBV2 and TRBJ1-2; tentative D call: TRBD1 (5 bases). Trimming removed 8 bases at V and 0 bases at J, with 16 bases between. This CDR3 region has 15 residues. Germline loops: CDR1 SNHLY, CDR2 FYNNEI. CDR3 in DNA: TGTGCCAGCCGGGGCGGGAGCGGGGCTAACTATGGCTACACCTTC. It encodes CASRGGSGANYGYTF.

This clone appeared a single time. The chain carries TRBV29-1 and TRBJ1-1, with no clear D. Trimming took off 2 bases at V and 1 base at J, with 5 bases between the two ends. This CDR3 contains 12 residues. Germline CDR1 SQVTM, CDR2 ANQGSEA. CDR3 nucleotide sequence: TGCAGCGTTGAACCAGGGAACACTGAAGCTTTCTTT. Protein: CSVEPGNTEAFF.

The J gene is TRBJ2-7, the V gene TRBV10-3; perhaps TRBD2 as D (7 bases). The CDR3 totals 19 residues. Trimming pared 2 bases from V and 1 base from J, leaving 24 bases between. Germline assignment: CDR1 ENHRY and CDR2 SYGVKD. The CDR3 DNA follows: TGTGCCATCAGTGAGATTTCCACCGGGTACAGGGAGGGGTCCTACGAGCAGTACTTC. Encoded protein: CAISEISTGYREGSYEQYF.

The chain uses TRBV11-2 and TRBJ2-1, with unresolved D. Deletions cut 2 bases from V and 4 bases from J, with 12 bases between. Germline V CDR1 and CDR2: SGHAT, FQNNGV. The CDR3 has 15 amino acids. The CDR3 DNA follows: TGTGCCAGCAGCTTAATTGCCCAGGTATACAATGAGCAGTTCTTC. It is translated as CASSLIAQVYNEQFF.

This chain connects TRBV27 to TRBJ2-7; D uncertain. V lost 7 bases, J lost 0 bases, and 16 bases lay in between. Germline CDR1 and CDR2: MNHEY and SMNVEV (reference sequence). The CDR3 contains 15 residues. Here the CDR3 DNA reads TGTGCCAGCAAAGACCGGGCCTCTAGCTCCTACGAGCAGTACTTC. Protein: CASKDRASSSYEQYF.

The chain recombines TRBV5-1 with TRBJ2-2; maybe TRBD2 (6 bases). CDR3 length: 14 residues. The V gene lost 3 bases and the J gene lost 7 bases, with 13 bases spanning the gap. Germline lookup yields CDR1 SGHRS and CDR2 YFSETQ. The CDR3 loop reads CASSYLQGGGELFF. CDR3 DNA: TGCGCCAGCAGCTACCTCCAGGGAGGCGGGGAGCTGTTTTTT.

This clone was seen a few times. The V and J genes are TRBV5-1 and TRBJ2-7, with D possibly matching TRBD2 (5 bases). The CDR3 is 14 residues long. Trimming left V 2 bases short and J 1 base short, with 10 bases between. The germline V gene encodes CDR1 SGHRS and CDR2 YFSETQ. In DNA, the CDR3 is TGCGCCAGCAGCTTTGAAGACTATTCCTACGAGCAGTACTTC. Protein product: CASSFEDYSYEQYF.

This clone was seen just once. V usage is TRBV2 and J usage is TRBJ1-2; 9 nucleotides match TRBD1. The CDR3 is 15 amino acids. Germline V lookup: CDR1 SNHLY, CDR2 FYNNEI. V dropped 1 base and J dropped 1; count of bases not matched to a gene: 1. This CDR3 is CASSEGGQGNYGYTF. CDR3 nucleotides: TGTGCCAGCAGTGAAGGGGGACAGGGTAACTATGGCTACACCTTC.

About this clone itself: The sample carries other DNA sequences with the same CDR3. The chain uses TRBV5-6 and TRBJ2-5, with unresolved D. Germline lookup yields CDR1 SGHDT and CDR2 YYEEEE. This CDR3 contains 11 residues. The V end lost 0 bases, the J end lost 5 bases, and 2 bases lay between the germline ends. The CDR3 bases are TGTGCCAGCAGCTTGGCCGAGACCCAGTACTTC. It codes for CASSLAETQYF.

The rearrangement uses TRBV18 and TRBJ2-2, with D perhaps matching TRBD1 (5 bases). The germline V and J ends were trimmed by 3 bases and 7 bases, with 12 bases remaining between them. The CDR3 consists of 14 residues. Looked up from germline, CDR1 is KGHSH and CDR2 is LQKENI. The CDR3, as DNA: TGTGCCAGCTCACCCATCAGGGTGGGCGGGGAGCTGTTTTTT. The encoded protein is CASSPIRVGGELFF.

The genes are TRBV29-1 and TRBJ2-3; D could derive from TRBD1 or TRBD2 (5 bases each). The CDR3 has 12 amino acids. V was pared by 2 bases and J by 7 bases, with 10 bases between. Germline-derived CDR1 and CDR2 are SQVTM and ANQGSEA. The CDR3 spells CSVERGGNTQYF. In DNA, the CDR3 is TGCAGCGTTGAACGGGGCGGTAATACGCAGTATTTT.

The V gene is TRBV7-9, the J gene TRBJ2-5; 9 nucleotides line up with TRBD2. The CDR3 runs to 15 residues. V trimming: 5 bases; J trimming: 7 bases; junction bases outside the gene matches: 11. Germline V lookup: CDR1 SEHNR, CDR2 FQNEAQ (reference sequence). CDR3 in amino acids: CASSPAGTSRMTQYF. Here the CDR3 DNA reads TGTGCCAGCAGCCCCGCCGGGACTAGCCGCATGACCCAGTACTTC. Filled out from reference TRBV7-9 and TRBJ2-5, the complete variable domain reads DTGVSQNPRHKITKRGQNVTFRCDPISEHNRLYWYRQTLGQGPEFLTYFQNEAQLEKSRLLSDRFSAERPKGSFSTLEIQRTEQGDSAMYLCASSPAGTSRMTQYFGPGTRLLVL.

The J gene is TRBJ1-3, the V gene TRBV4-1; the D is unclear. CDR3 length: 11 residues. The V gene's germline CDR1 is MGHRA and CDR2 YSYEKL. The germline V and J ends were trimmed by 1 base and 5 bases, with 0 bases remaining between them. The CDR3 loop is CASSQGNTIYF. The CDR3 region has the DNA TGCGCCAGCAGCCAAGGAAACACCATATATTTT.

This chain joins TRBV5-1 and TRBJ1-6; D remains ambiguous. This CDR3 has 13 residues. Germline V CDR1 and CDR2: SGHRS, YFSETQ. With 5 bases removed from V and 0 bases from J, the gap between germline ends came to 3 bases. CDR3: CASRDSYNSPLHF. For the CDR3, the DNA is TGCGCCAGCAGGGACTCCTATAATTCACCCCTCCACTTT.

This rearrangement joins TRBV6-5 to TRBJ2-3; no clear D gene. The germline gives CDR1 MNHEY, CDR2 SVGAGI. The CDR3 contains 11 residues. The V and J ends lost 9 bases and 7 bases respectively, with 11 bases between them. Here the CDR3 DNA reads TGTGCCAGTCAATCTAGGAATACGCAGTATTTT. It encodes CASQSRNTQYF.

CDR3 coding DNA: TGCGCCAGCAGTGAGTCCGGAGGGGACAGGGAGTTTAGCAATCAGCCCCAGCATTTT. It codes for CASSESGGDREFSNQPQHF. The V gene is TRBV10-1, the J gene TRBJ1-5, with TRBD1 matching over 9 bases. The germline V gene encodes CDR1 WNHNN and CDR2 SYGVQD (reference sequence). V lost 0 bases, J lost 0 bases, and 9 bases stayed unmatched. The CDR3 contains 19 residues.